In this sample, the clone carrying this TCR beta chain turned up a few times. The antigen is unknown. The CDR3 is made up of 12 amino acids. Germline V gene data show CDR1 as SGHTA and CDR2 as FQGNSA. Trimming took 5 bases from V and 9 from J; bases not matched to a gene: 2. MiXCR, run by TCRdb on the 5' RACE reads, gives a single entry per CDR3 protein. In the table there are about 430,000 distinct CDR3 sequences, less than 25% of which are singletons. This sample was taken from a study of T-cell memory formation after mild COVID-19. Study as a whole: Each donor largely had its own TCR clusters.

Study conclusions and caveats: Balance between CD4 and CD8 was seen in clones contracting day 15 to 85, and a CD4+ lean was seen in later expanders. Among clones peaking at day 37 in the second wave, SARS-CoV-2 specificity remained unconfirmed.

The clonotype originates from an adult woman who had mild COVID-19 (a few samples of this study predate the infection). Cell type and time point are not known. Material: PBMCs or a T cell subset sorted from them (not recorded which). This rearrangement joins TRBV7-2 to TRBJ2-1; 9 bases fit TRBD1. CDR3 sequence: CASSGTGIEQFF. In DNA, the CDR3 is TGTGCCAGCAGCGGGACAGGGATTGAGCAGTTCTTC.